This is a list of T cell receptor beta chains from one sample in a study of post-analysis software for immune sequencing data. TCRdb used MiXCR to reprocess the PCR reads, holding one entry per CDR3 protein. The table includes roughly 200,000 distinct CDR3 sequences, around 30% detected once. The sample comprised blood. Receptors were obtained from a girl between 2 and 17 years old with multiple sclerosis. CDR3s include the opening cysteine and the closing phenylalanine or tryptophan. A D gene is named only where the DNA matches it firmly. Some rows have no size entry. The others give once, few or many, or a class for an expanded clone.

V gene	J gene	CDR3 length	clone size	D gene	CDR3 protein	CDR3 DNA
TRBV3-1	TRBJ2-7	12	few	-	CASSQDRMKQYF	TGTGCCAGCAGCCAAGATCGAATGAAGCAGTACTTC
TRBV7-2	TRBJ2-7	17	many	-	CASSSTSRTDPSYEQYF	TGTGCCAGCAGCTCCACATCCCGGACAGACCCATCCTACGAGCAGTACTTC
TRBV20-1	TRBJ2-2	16	few	TRBD2	CSARDGTSGGTGELFF	TGCAGTGCTAGAGATGGAACTAGCGGTGGGACCGGGGAGCTGTTTTTT
TRBV3-1	TRBJ2-7	15	-	-	CASSQGFVGSYEQYF	TGTGCCAGCAGCCAAGGTTTCGTCGGCTCCTACGAGCAGTACTTC
TRBV20-1	TRBJ2-7	13	once	TRBD1	CSARVDRDYEQYF	TGCAGTGCTAGAGTAGACAGGGATTACGAGCAGTACTTC
TRBV12-3/TRBV12-4	TRBJ1-5	15	-	-	CASRKDNRRNQPQHF	TGTGCCAGCAGAAAGGACAACCGACGCAATCAGCCCCAGCATTTT
TRBV28	TRBJ1-1	12	few	-	CASSFGRLRAFF	TGTGCCAGCAGTTTCGGACGGCTGAGAGCTTTCTTT
TRBV20-1	TRBJ2-7	14	-	-	CSARDADRTYEQYF	TGCAGTGCTAGAGACGCGGACCGGACCTACGAGCAGTACTTC
TRBV7-2	TRBJ2-1	12	many	-	CASSLYNNEQFF	TGTGCCAGCAGCTTATATAACAATGAGCAGTTCTTC
TRBV20-1	TRBJ2-3	11	-	-	CSASNGRTQYF	TGCAGTGCTTCGAACGGACGGACGCAGTATTTT
TRBV29-1	TRBJ1-4	13	many	TRBD1	CSAQGADNEKLFF	TGCAGCGCTCAGGGGGCGGATAATGAAAAACTGTTTTTT
TRBV28	TRBJ2-1	17	few	TRBD2	CASSAGTSGTLGNEQFF	TGTGCCAGCAGTGCCGGGACTAGCGGCACACTGGGGAATGAGCAGTTCTTC
TRBV20-1	TRBJ2-3	15	many	TRBD2	CSARVSGSGTDTQYF	TGCAGTGCTAGGGTTAGCGGGAGTGGCACAGATACGCAGTATTTT
TRBV6-5	TRBJ1-4	14	-	TRBD1	CASSPTGDREKLFF	TGTGCCAGCAGCCCCACAGGGGATCGAGAAAAACTGTTTTTT
TRBV3-1	TRBJ1-2	15	many	TRBD1	CASSQQGVTNYGYTF	TGTGCCAGCAGCCAACAGGGGGTTACTAACTATGGCTACACCTTC
TRBV28	TRBJ1-5	15	-	-	CASSPGRGGNQPQHF	TGTGCCAGCAGCCCCGGGCGGGGGGGGAACCAGCCCCAGCATTTT
TRBV15	TRBJ2-5	15	-	-	CATGRATRTKETQYF	TGTGCCACCGGCAGAGCCACCCGGACCAAAGAGACCCAGTACTTC
TRBV5-5	TRBJ2-7	13	once	TRBD1	CASSGQGEYEQYF	TGTGCCAGCAGCGGTCAGGGGGAGTACGAGCAGTACTTC
TRBV5-1	TRBJ2-1	18	many	TRBD2	CASSLRGGGAPSNNEQFF	TGCGCCAGCAGCTTGCGGGGCGGGGGGGCCCCGTCGAACAATGAGCAGTTCTTC
TRBV5-1	TRBJ2-4	15	-	TRBD1	CASSLNGQDSSIQYF	TGCGCCAGCAGCTTGAATGGACAGGACTCAAGCATTCAGTACTTC
TRBV5-1	TRBJ2-7	14	few	TRBD1	CASSFKGQVYEQYF	TGCGCCAGCAGCTTCAAAGGACAGGTCTACGAGCAGTACTTC
TRBV20-1	TRBJ2-1	16	many	TRBD2	CSARKAGGSSYNEQFF	TGCAGTGCTAGAAAAGCGGGGGGGAGCTCCTACAATGAGCAGTTCTTC
TRBV15	TRBJ2-1	16	-	TRBD2	CATSRELAGFYNEQFF	TGTGCCACCAGCAGAGAGCTAGCGGGGTTTTACAATGAGCAGTTCTTC
TRBV5-1	TRBJ1-1	13	-	TRBD1	CASSTTGRDEAFF	TGCGCCAGCAGCACGACAGGGCGGGATGAAGCTTTCTTT
TRBV29-1	TRBJ2-4	14	-	-	CSVDLGGIESIQYF	TGCAGCGTTGATTTAGGGGGAATCGAGAGCATTCAGTACTTC
TRBV5-5	TRBJ2-7	15	many	TRBD1	CASSLDGTGFYEQYF	TGTGCCAGCAGCTTGGACGGGACAGGGTTCTACGAGCAGTACTTC
TRBV7-8	TRBJ1-1	13	few	-	CASSAPGRDEAFF	TGTGCCAGCAGCGCCCCAGGACGGGATGAAGCTTTCTTT
TRBV20-1	TRBJ2-1	14	many	-	CSARKERGYNEQFF	TGCAGTGCTAGAAAGGAGAGGGGGTACAATGAGCAGTTCTTC
TRBV6-2/TRBV6-3	TRBJ2-7	14	many	-	CASSYGDSSYEQYF	TGTGCCAGCAGTTACGGAGACAGCTCCTACGAGCAGTACTTC
TRBV15	TRBJ1-6	16	-	-	CATSRVRVSNNSPLHF	TGTGCCACCAGCAGGGTTCGGGTCTCCAACAATTCACCCCTCCACTTT
TRBV7-9	TRBJ1-2	14	-	-	CASSLGVGFYGYTF	TGTGCCAGCAGCTTAGGTGTCGGGTTCTATGGCTACACCTTC
TRBV10-3	TRBJ2-5	14	many	-	CAISELGQGGTQYF	TGTGCCATCAGTGAGCTGGGGCAGGGAGGGACCCAGTACTTC
TRBV20-1	TRBJ2-3	15	-	-	CSAFSGRERTDTQYF	TGCAGTGCCTTCTCGGGCAGGGAACGGACAGATACGCAGTATTTT
TRBV4-2	TRBJ2-1	18	many	-	CASSKPPTGTIGPLRQFF	TGTGCCAGCAGCAAACCCCCGACAGGAACGATTGGGCCCTTAAGGCAGTTCTTC
TRBV5-1	TRBJ2-6	18	-	TRBD2	CASSLAGGGTSGANVLTF	TGCGCCAGCAGCCTTGCGGGGGGCGGTACCTCTGGGGCCAACGTCCTGACTTTC
TRBV20-1	TRBJ2-7	13	many	TRBD1	CSAGRQGANEQYF	TGCAGTGCTGGCCGACAGGGGGCTAACGAGCAGTACTTC
TRBV4-1	TRBJ1-6	16	few	-	CASSQDEGSYNSPPHF	TGCGCCAGCAGCCAAGATGAGGGCTCCTATAATTCACCCCCCCACTTT
TRBV18	TRBJ1-2	14	-	-	CASSPGRGPYGYTF	TGTGCCAGCTCACCAGGCAGGGGCCCCTATGGCTACACCTTC
TRBV5-1	TRBJ2-1	16	many	-	CASRSSGTSLLQEQFF	TGCGCCAGCAGGTCTTCCGGAACTAGCTTGCTTCAAGAGCAGTTCTTC
TRBV5-6	TRBJ2-7	15	many	TRBD2	CASSLGLADSYEQYF	TGTGCCAGCAGCTTGGGACTAGCAGACTCCTACGAGCAGTACTTC
TRBV27	TRBJ2-5	15	many	-	CASSKGIWTEETQYF	TGTGCCAGCAGTAAGGGAATTTGGACAGAAGAGACCCAGTACTTC
TRBV2	TRBJ2-7	14	-	TRBD1	CASSVSGTAYEQYF	TGTGCCAGCAGCGTTTCCGGGACAGCGTACGAGCAGTACTTC